This T cell receptor beta chain was observed in a study of blood T cell repertoires in COVID-19. Overall study: The United States, Italy and Spain supplied acute and convalescent COVID-19 samples. The analysed material was cDNA or gDNA that came from T cells, B-cell-depleted T cells, or PBMCs.

V trimming: 8 bases; J trimming: 7 bases; junction bases outside the gene matches: 0. The CDR3 loop spans 12 amino acids. CDR1 is LNHDA, CDR2 SQIVND, per germline (reference sequence). Allocation to cohorts depended on clinical history reported by the participants. Libraries were prepared by immunoSEQ multiplex PCR; TCRdb keeps only in-frame clonotypes and omits some of them. The sample comprises approximately 140,000 clones, roughly 89% of which are singletons, and 5.8% rests with the top ten. V usage is TRBV19 and J usage is TRBJ1-6; TRBD1 matches at 9 bases. The source is a woman aged 45-59 years who had been exposed to COVID-19. Sequenced input: PBMCs or T cells enriched from blood (not recorded which). The CDR3 DNA reads as TGTGCCAGTGGGACAGGGAATTCACCCCTCCACTTT. Translated, it gives CASGTGNSPLHF.